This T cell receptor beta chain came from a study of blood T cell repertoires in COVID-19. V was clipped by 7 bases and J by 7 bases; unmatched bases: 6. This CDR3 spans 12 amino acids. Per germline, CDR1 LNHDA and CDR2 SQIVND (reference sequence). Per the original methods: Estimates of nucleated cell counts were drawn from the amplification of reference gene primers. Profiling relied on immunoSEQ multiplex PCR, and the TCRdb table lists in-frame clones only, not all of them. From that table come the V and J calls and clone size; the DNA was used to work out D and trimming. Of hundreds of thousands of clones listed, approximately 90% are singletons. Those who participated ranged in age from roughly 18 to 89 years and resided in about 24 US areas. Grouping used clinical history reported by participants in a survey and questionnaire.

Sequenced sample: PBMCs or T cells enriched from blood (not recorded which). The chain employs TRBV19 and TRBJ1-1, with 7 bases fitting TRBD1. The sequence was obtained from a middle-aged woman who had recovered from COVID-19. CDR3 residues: CASTEGAGEAFF. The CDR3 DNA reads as TGTGCCAGTACCGAGGGGGCAGGTGAAGCTTTCTTT.